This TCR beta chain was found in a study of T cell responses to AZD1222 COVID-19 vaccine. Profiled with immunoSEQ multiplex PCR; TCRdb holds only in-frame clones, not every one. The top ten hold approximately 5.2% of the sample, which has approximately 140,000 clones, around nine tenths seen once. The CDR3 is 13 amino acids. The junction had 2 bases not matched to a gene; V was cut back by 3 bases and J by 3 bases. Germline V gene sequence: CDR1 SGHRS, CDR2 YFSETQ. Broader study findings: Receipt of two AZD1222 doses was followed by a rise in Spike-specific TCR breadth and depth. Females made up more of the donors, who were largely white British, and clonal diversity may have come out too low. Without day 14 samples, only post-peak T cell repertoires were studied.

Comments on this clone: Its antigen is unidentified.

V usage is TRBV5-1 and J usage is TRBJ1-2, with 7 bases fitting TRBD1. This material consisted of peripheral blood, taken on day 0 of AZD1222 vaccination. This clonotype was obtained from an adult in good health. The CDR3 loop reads CASSSGTDYGYTF. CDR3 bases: TGCGCCAGCAGCTCAGGGACAGACTATGGCTACACCTTC.